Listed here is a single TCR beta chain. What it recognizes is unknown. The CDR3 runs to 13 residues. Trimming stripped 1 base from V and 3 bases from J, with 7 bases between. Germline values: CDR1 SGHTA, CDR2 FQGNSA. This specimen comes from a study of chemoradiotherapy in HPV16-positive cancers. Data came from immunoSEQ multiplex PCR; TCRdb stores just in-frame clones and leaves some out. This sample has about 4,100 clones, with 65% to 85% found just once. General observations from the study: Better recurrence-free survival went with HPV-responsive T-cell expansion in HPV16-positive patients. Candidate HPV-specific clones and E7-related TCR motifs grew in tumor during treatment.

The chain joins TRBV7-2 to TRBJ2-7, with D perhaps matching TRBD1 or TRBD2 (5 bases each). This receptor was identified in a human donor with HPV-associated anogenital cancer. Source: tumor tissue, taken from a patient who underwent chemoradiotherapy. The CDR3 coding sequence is TGTGCCAGCAGCTTAGGAGGGGTCTACGAGCAGTACTTC. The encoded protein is CASSLGGVYEQYF.